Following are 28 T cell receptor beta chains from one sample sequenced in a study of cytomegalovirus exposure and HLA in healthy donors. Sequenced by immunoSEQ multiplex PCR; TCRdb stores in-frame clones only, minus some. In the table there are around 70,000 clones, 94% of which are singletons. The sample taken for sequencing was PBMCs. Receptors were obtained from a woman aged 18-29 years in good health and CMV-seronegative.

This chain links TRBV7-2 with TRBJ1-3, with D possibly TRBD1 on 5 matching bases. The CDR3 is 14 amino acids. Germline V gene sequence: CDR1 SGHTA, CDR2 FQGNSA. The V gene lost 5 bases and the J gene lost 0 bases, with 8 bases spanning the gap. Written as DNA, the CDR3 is TGTGCCAGCAGCCGACAGTTCTCTGGAAACACCATATATTTT. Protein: CASSRQFSGNTIYF.

CDR3 sequence (DNA): TGTGCCAGCAGCATCGGACTAGCGGGGGGTGGGATGGAGACCCAGTACTTC. This codes for CASSIGLAGGGMETQYF. J is TRBJ2-5 and V is TRBV5-4, with 14 bases matching TRBD2. The CDR3 is 17 residues long. Per the germline V gene, CDR1 is SGHNT and CDR2 is YYREEE (reference sequence). The J segment lost 5 bases and the V segment lost 4 bases, leaving 10 bases of the junction unmatched.

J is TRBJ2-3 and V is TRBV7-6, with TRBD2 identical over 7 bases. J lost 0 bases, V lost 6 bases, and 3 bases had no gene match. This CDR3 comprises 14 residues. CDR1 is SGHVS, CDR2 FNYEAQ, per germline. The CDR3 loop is CASSRGGSTDTQYF. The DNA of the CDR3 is TGTGCCAGCAGTCGCGGGGGTAGCACAGATACGCAGTATTTT.

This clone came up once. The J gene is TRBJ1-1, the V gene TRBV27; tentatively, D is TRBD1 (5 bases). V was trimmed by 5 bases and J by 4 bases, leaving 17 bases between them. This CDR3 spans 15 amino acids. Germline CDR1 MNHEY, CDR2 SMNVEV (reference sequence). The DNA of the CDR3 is TGTGCCAGCAGTCCACGTTCGGGGGGGGGCACTGAAGCTTTCTTT. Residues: CASSPRSGGGTEAFF.

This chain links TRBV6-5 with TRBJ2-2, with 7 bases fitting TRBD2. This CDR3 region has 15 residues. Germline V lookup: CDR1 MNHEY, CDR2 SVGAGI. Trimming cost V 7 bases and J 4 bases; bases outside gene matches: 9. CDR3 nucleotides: TGTGCCAGCACCCCGCTTGCGGGGGTCACCGGGGAGCTGTTTTTT. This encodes CASTPLAGVTGELFF.

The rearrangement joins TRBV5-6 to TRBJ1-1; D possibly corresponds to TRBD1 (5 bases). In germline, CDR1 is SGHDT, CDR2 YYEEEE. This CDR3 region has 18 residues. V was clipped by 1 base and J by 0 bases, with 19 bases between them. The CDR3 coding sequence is TGTGCCAGCAGCTTGTGGCAGGGAGGGCTTCGCATGAACACTGAAGCTTTCTTT. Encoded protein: CASSLWQGGLRMNTEAFF.

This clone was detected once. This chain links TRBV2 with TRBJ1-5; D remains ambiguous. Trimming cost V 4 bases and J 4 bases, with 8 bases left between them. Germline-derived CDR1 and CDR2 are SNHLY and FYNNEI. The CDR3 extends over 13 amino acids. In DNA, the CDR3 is TGTGCCAGCAGTGCCACAAATAATCAGCCCCAGCATTTT. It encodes CASSATNNQPQHF.

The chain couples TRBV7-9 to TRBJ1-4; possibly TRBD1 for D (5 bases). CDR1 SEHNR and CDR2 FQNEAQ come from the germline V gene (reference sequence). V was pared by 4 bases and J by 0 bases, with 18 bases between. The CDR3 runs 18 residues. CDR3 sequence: CASSSARVPDSTNEKLFF. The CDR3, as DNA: TGTGCCAGCAGCTCGGCCAGGGTCCCTGACTCAACTAATGAAAAACTGTTTTTT. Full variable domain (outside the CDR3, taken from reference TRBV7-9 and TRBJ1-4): DTGVSQNPRHKITKRGQNVTFRCDPISEHNRLYWYRQTLGQGPEFLTYFQNEAQLEKSRLLSDRFSAERPKGSFSTLEIQRTEQGDSAMYLCASSSARVPDSTNEKLFFGSGTQLSVL.

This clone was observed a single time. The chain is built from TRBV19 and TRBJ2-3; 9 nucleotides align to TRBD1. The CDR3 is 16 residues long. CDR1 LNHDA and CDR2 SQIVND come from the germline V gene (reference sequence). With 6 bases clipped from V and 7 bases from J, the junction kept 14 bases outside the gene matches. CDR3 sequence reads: CASSDWDREGTNTQYF. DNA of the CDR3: TGTGCCAGTAGCGACTGGGACAGGGAAGGGACAAATACGCAGTATTTT.

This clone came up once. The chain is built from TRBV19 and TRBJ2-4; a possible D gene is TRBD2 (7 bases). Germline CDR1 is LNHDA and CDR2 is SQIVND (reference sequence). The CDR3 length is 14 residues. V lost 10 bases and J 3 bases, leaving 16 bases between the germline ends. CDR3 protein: CATSRGGGKNIQYF. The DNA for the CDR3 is TGTGCCACCTCAAGGGGGGGAGGCAAAAACATTCAGTACTTC.

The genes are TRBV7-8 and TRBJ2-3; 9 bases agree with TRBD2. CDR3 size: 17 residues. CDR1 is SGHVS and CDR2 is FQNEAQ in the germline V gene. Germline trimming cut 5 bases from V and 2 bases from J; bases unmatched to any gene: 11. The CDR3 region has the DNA TGTGCCAGCAGCCCCGGCGGGGGGGCGTCGTTCACAGATACGCAGTATTTT. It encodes CASSPGGGASFTDTQYF.

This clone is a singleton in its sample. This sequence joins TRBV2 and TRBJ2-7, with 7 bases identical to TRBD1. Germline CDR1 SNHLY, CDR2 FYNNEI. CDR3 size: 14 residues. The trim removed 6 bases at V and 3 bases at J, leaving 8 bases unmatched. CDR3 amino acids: CASSATDRVYEQYF. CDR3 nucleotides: TGTGCCAGCAGCGCAACTGACAGGGTCTACGAGCAGTACTTC.

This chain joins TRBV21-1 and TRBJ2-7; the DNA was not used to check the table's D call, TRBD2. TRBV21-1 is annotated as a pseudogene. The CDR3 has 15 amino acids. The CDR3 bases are TGTGCCAGCAAACCTCCGGGGGTTTCGTCCTACGAGCAGTACTTC. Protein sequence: CASKPPGVSSYEQYF.

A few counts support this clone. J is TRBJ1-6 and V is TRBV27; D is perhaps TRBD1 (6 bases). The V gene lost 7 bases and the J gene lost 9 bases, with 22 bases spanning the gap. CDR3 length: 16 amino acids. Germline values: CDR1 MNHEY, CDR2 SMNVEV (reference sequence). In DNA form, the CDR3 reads TGTGCCAGCAAATATTCTTTTACAGGGAACATTTCACCCCTCCACTTT. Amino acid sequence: CASKYSFTGNISPLHF.

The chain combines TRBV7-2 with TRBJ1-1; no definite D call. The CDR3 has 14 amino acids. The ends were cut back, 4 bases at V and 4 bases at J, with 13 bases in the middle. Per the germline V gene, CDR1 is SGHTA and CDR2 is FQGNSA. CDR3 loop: CASSSQRVSTEAFF. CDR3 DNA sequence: TGTGCCAGCAGCTCTCAACGCGTCTCCACTGAAGCTTTCTTT.

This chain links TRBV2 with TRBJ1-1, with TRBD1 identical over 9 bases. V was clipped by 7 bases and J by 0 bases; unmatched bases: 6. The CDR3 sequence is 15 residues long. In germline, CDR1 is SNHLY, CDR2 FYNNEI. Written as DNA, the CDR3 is TGTGCCAGCATTCAGACAGGGGGGATGAACACTGAAGCTTTCTTT. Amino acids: CASIQTGGMNTEAFF.

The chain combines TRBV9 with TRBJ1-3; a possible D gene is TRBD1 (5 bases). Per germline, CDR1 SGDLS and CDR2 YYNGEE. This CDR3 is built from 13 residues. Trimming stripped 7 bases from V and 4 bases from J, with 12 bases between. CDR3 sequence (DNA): TGTGCCAGCCAACCGGGGGACGGAAACACCATATATTTT. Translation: CASQPGDGNTIYF. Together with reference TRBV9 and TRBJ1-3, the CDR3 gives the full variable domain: DSGVTQTPKHLITATGQRVTLRCSPRSGDLSVYWYQQSLDQGLQFLIQYYNGEERAKGNILERFSAQQFPDLHSELNLSSLELGDSALYFCASQPGDGNTIYFGEGSWLTVV.

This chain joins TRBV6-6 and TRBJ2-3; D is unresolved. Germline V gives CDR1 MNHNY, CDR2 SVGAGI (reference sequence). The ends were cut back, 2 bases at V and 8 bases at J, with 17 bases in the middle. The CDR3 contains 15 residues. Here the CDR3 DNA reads TGTGCCAGCAGTTACGTGGCAGGTTATCGTGGTACGCAGTATTTT. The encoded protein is CASSYVAGYRGTQYF.

The CDR3 loop reads CASSLLSFRVSNEQYF. The CDR3 DNA sequence: TGTGCCAGCAGTCTCCTCAGTTTCAGGGTTTCCAACGAGCAGTACTTC. The V and J genes are TRBV6-6 and TRBJ2-7; tentative D call: TRBD1 (5 bases). This CDR3 comprises 16 residues. CDR1 MNHNY and CDR2 SVGAGI come from the germline V gene (reference sequence). The V and J ends lost 5 bases and 5 bases respectively, with 22 bases between them.

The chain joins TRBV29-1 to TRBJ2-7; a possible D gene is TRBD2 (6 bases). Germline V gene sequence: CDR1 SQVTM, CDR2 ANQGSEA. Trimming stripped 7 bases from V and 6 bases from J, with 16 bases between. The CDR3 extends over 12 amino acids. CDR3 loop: CSAYRPAGEQYF. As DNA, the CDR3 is TGCAGCGCTTACCGACCAGCGGGCGAGCAGTACTTC.

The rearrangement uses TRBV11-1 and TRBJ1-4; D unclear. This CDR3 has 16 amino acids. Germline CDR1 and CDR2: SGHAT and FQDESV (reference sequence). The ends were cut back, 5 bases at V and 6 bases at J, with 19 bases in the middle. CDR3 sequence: CASSESRLAVDEKLFF. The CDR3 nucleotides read TGTGCCAGCAGCGAAAGTCGGTTAGCCGTGGATGAAAAACTGTTTTTT.

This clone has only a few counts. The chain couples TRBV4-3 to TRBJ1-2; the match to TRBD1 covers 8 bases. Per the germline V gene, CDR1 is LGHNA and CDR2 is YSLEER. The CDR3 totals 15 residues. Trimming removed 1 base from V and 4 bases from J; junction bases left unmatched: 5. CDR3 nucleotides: TGCGCCAGCAGCCAAGTAGCAGGGGGCAGCTATGGCTACACCTTC. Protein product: CASSQVAGGSYGYTF.

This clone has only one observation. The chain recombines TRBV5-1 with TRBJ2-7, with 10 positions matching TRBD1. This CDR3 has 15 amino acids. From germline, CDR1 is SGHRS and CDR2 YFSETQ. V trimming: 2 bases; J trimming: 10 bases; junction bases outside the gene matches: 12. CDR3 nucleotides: TGCGCCAGCAGCTTAACCGGGACAGGGGATTTAGGACAGTACTTC. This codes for CASSLTGTGDLGQYF.

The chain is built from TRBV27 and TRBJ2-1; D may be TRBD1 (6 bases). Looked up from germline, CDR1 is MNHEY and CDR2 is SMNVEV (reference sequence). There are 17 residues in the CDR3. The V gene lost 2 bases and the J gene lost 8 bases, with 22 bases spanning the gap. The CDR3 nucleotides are TGTGCCAGCAGTTTACGCCCGGACAGCCTAATAATAGATGAGCAGTTCTTC. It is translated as CASSLRPDSLIIDEQFF.

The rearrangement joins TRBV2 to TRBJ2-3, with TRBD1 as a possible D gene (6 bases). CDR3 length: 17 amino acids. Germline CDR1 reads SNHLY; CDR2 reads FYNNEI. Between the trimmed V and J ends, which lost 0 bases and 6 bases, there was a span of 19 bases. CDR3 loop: CASSEALLRGNGDTQYF. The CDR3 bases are TGTGCCAGCAGTGAAGCGCTTTTGAGGGGGAATGGTGATACGCAGTATTTT.

CDR3 nucleotide sequence: TGCAGCGTTTTTTGGCCTAATGAAAAACTGTTTTTT. This sequence encodes CSVFWPNEKLFF. The gene calls are TRBV29-1 and TRBJ1-4; the D is unclear. This CDR3 has 12 residues. V lost 5 bases and J lost 3, with 7 bases in between. The V gene's germline CDR1 is SQVTM and CDR2 ANQGSEA.

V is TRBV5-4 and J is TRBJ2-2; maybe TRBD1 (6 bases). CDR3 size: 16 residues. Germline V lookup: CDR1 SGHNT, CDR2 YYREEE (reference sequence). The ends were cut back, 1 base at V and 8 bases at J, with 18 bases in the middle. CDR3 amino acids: CASSLSGVHRGGELFF. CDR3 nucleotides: TGTGCCAGCAGCTTGTCAGGGGTCCATAGGGGAGGGGAGCTGTTTTTT. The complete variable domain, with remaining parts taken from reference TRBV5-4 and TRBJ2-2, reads ETGVTQSPTHLIKTRGQQVTLRCSSQSGHNTVSWYQQALGQGPQFIFQYYREEENGRGNFPPRFSGLQFPNYSSELNVNALELDDSALYLCASSLSGVHRGGELFFGEGSRLTVL.

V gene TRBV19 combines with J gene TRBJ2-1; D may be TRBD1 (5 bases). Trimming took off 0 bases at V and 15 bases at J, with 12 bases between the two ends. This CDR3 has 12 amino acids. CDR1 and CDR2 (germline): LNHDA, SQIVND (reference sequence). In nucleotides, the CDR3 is TGTGCCAGTAGTATAGAGCAGGGCCTCGCGTTCTTC. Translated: CASSIEQGLAFF.